This passage covers 2 T cell receptor beta chains from one sample sequenced in a study of T cell repertoires in cytomegalovirus infection. In TCRdb, the reads were re-called with MiXCR into one record per CDR3 protein. The sample includes about 140,000 distinct CDR3 sequences, about 32% of them seen just once. These receptors have no identified antigens. The starting material was CD8+ T cells from cultured PBMCs, obtained from culture after CMV antigen stimulation. The receptors shown here come from a human donor in good health (CMV status not recorded). Some clones in this sample may be carry-over from other donors' samples.

The chain is built from TRBV20-1 and TRBJ1-2; a possible D gene is TRBD1 (6 bases). Germline-derived CDR1 and CDR2 are DFQATT and SNEGSKA (reference sequence). This CDR3 region has 14 residues. The ends were cut back, 3 bases at V and 0 bases at J, with 11 bases in the middle. In nucleotides, the CDR3 is TGCAGTGCTAGTACAGGGTTAACTAACTATGGCTACACCTTC. Translating it yields CSASTGLTNYGYTF.

The chain uses TRBV28 and TRBJ2-3; D not certain. This CDR3 is 15 amino acids long. Germline V gene lookup returns CDR1 MDHEN and CDR2 SYDVKM. V gave up 4 bases and J gave up 2 bases, with 13 bases separating them. CDR3 nucleotide sequence: TGTGCCAGCAGTTACCCAGACCTCTCCACAGATACGCAGTATTTT. It yields the protein CASSYPDLSTDTQYF.